These 30 T cell receptor beta chains originate from one sample sequenced in a study of blood T cell repertoires in COVID-19. Repertoires were generated with immunoSEQ multiplex PCR, while TCRdb's copy carries only in-frame clones and drops some. Among under 250,000 clones listed, 81% were seen once. Sequenced: PBMCs or T cells enriched from blood (not recorded which). Receptors were obtained from a woman between 50 and 59 years old with acute COVID-19.

The chain employs TRBV7-5 and TRBJ1-6; TRBD1 is taken as the D call from the table, unchecked against the DNA. TRBV7-5 is a pseudogene segment. CDR3 length: 19 amino acids. This CDR3 reads CARSLAFGGRGIDNSPLHF. CDR3 bases: TGTGCCAGAAGCTTAGCGTTCGGTGGCAGGGGTATCGATAATTCACCCCTCCACTTT.

This rearrangement joins TRBV9 to TRBJ2-1; 16 positions agree with TRBD2. The V gene end was trimmed by 4 bases and the J gene end by 8 bases; junction bases not matched to a gene: 9. This CDR3 region has 17 residues. Germline V gene data show CDR1 as SGDLS and CDR2 as YYNGEE. CDR3 sequence reads: CASSPGLAGGPGHEQFF. DNA of the CDR3: TGTGCCAGCAGCCCGGGACTAGCGGGAGGGCCCGGTCATGAGCAGTTCTTC.

The chain links TRBV27 to TRBJ1-1; a weak D match, TRBD1 (6 bases). Germline CDR1 reads MNHEY; CDR2 reads SMNVEV (reference sequence). This CDR3 is 13 amino acids long. V was cut by 5 bases and J by 4 bases, with 11 bases left in between. The DNA of the CDR3 is TGTGCCAGCAGTCAAAACAGGGTCACTGAAGCTTTCTTT. Its translation: CASSQNRVTEAFF.

The chain has TRBV5-4 and TRBJ2-1, with 11 bases that match TRBD1. CDR1 and CDR2 (germline): SGHNT, YYREEE (reference sequence). Trimming removed 3 bases from V and 4 bases from J; junction bases left unmatched: 6. CDR3 size: 16 residues. DNA of the CDR3: TGTGCCAGCAGCTCCCGGGACAGGGGGATTTACAATGAGCAGTTCTTC. It encodes CASSSRDRGIYNEQFF.

The rearrangement uses TRBV28 and TRBJ2-7; D ambiguous. Deletions cut 6 bases from V and 1 base from J, with 16 bases between. The CDR3 length is 15 residues. In germline, CDR1 is MDHEN, CDR2 SYDVKM. The CDR3 DNA follows: TGTGCCAGCAGAAGGATCCCGACTCCATCCTACGAGCAGTACTTC. Translating it yields CASRRIPTPSYEQYF.

The chain has TRBV7-9 and TRBJ2-3, with TRBD2 as a possible D gene (6 bases). The V and J ends lost 1 base and 5 bases respectively, with 10 bases between them. The CDR3 has 14 amino acids. The germline gives CDR1 SEHNR, CDR2 FQNEAQ (reference sequence). CDR3 protein: CASSLGGIGDTQYF. The CDR3 DNA is TGTGCCAGCAGCTTAGGCGGGATTGGAGATACGCAGTATTTT.

In DNA, the CDR3 is TGCGCCAGCAGCCAAGGGAGCCGGGGGGGCTCCCCCCCCCAGTACTTC. Its protein is CASSQGSRGGSPPQYF. The V call is TRBV4-1, the J call TRBJ2-5; TRBD2 agrees at 8 bases. Unmatched junction bases numbered 13, after V lost 1 base and J lost 9 bases. The germline V gene has CDR1 MGHRA and CDR2 YSYEKL. CDR3 length: 16 amino acids.

This chain links TRBV6-2 or TRBV6-3 with TRBJ1-6; 7 nucleotides match TRBD1. The V gene's germline CDR1 is MNHEY and CDR2 SVGEGT. The V and J ends lost 6 bases and 7 bases, in that order; junction bases with no gene match: 9. CDR3 length: 15 amino acids. The CDR3 nucleotides are TGTGCCAGCAGGCCTATCGACAGGGAGAATTCACCCCTCCACTTT. Its translation: CASRPIDRENSPLHF.

The chain carries TRBV3-1 (or the pseudogene TRBV3-2) and TRBJ2-7, with D uncertain. Per the germline V gene, CDR1 is LGHDT and CDR2 is YNNKEL (reference sequence). The V and J ends lost 1 base and 9 bases respectively, with 16 bases between them. This CDR3 is 14 amino acids long. Here the CDR3 DNA reads TGTGCCAGCAGCCAAGTGTCACCCCTAGACGTGCAGTACTTC. It codes for CASSQVSPLDVQYF.

The table lists this clone with a few counts. This CDR3 is also generated by other DNA sequences in the sample. The gene calls are TRBV29-1 and TRBJ1-5, with D possibly TRBD1 on 5 matching bases. This CDR3 spans 13 amino acids. The germline gives CDR1 SQVTM, CDR2 ANQGSEA. V lost 4 bases, J lost 4 bases, and 11 bases lay in between. The CDR3 sequence: CSVGLGGNQPQHF. DNA of the CDR3: TGCAGCGTTGGATTGGGGGGGAATCAGCCCCAGCATTTT.

The chain employs TRBV24-1 and TRBJ2-1, with TRBD2 matching over 11 bases. This CDR3 is built from 15 residues. The ends lost 9 bases at V and 4 bases at J; junction bases unmatched: 7. The germline V gene has CDR1 KGHDR and CDR2 SFDVKD. The CDR3 region is CATSPTSGRYNEQFF. The CDR3 DNA sequence: TGTGCCACCTCCCCAACTAGCGGGAGATACAATGAGCAGTTCTTC.

The sample holds a few counts of this clone. The rearrangement uses TRBV12-3 or TRBV12-4 and TRBJ2-1; a weak D match, TRBD1 (6 bases). This CDR3 comprises 11 residues. V was clipped by 2 bases and J by 14 bases, with 10 bases between them. CDR3 coding DNA: TGTGCCAGCAGTTTATCAGGGGCCAAGTTCTTC. As protein: CASSLSGAKFF.

CDR3 sequence reads: CASSIQGANSPLHF. The CDR3 DNA follows: TGTGCCAGTAGTATTCAGGGGGCTAATTCACCCCTCCACTTT. The chain couples TRBV19 to TRBJ1-6; 8 positions match TRBD1. V lost 3 bases and J lost 6; bases outside the gene matches: 1. The CDR3 sequence is 14 residues long. Germline values: CDR1 LNHDA, CDR2 SQIVND (reference sequence). Together with reference TRBV19 and TRBJ1-6, the CDR3 gives the full variable domain: DGGITQSPKYLFRKEGQNVTLSCEQNLNHDAMYWYRQDPGQGLRLIYYSQIVNDFQKGDIAEGYSVSREKKESFPLTVTSAQKNPTAFYLCASSIQGANSPLHFGNGTRLTVT.

The CDR3 spells CASSQAAGATYEQYF. In DNA form, the CDR3 reads TGCGCCAGCAGCCAAGCAGCGGGCGCCACCTACGAGCAGTACTTC. The chain recombines TRBV4-3 with TRBJ2-7; TRBD2 is a possible D gene (6 bases). Per the germline V gene, CDR1 is LGHNA and CDR2 is YSLEER. V lost 1 base to trimming and J lost 2 bases, with 12 bases between them. CDR3 length: 15 amino acids.

The chain combines TRBV4-3 with TRBJ2-7, with D maybe TRBD1 (6 bases). Germline CDR1 is LGHNA and CDR2 is YSLEER. The CDR3 runs 20 residues. V was clipped by 0 bases and J by 0 bases, with 24 bases between them. CDR3 sequence reads: CASSQDLRNTGNEPSYEQYF. For the CDR3, the DNA is TGCGCCAGCAGCCAAGACCTCCGTAATACAGGGAACGAACCCTCCTACGAGCAGTACTTC.

This clone was seen only once. The V gene is TRBV7-2, the J gene TRBJ2-3; 7 nucleotides line up with TRBD2. V lost 4 bases and J lost 3; bases outside the gene matches: 10. The V gene's germline CDR1 is SGHTA and CDR2 FQGNSA. This CDR3 contains 16 residues. In nucleotides, the CDR3 is TGTGCCAGCAGCTCTCAGCGGGATCGGGCGACAGATACGCAGTATTTT. It encodes CASSSQRDRATDTQYF. Drawing the rest from reference TRBV7-2 and TRBJ2-3, the complete variable domain is GAGVSQSPSNKVTEKGKDVELRCDPISGHTALYWYRQSLGQGLEFLIYFQGNSAPDKSGLPSDRFSAERTGGSVSTLTIQRTQQEDSAVYLCASSSQRDRATDTQYFGPGTRLTVL.

The J gene is TRBJ1-6, the V gene TRBV6-2 or TRBV6-3; TRBD1 matches at 8 bases. Unmatched junction bases numbered 5, after V lost 5 bases and J lost 11 bases. This CDR3 contains 13 residues. Per the germline V gene, CDR1 is MNHEY and CDR2 is SVGEGT. CDR3 DNA: TGTGCCAGCAGTAGGGACAGGACGGCACCCCTCCACTTT. Its translation: CASSRDRTAPLHF.

This chain uses TRBV10-3 with TRBJ2-5; D remains unclear. V dropped 5 bases and J dropped 4 bases, with 5 bases sitting between them. CDR3 length: 11 residues. CDR1 is ENHRY and CDR2 is SYGVKD in the germline V gene. The CDR3 here is CAISSRETQYF. For the CDR3, the DNA is TGTGCCATCAGTTCTCGAGAGACCCAGTACTTC.

This clone was counted a few times. The V gene is TRBV7-9, the J gene TRBJ1-2, with D tentatively TRBD1 (5 bases). The CDR3 is 14 residues long. CDR1 and CDR2 from the germline V gene are SEHNR and FQNEAQ (reference sequence). V gave up 6 bases and J gave up 3 bases, with 14 bases separating them. CDR3 region: CASRAQVPDYGYTF. The CDR3 region has the DNA TGTGCCAGCAGGGCACAGGTGCCCGACTATGGCTACACCTTC.

This chain links TRBV2 with TRBJ2-5, with D possibly being TRBD2 (5 bases). Trimming took 8 bases from V and 5 from J, leaving 12 bases between them. CDR1 is SNHLY and CDR2 is FYNNEI in the germline V gene. The CDR3 totals 12 residues. CDR3 sequence (DNA): TGTGCCAGCCAGGCTAGCATGGAGACCCAGTACTTC. This encodes CASQASMETQYF.

This clone has a single count. This chain joins TRBV19 and TRBJ1-5; TRBD1 is a possible D gene (6 bases). Trimming shortened V by 5 bases and J by 3 bases, and 17 bases separated the two germline ends. CDR1 and CDR2 from the germline V gene are LNHDA and SQIVND (reference sequence). This CDR3 has 16 residues. CDR3 in amino acids: CASSVKWDIHNQPQHF. As DNA, the CDR3 is TGTGCCAGTAGTGTGAAATGGGACATCCACAATCAGCCCCAGCATTTT.

J is TRBJ2-3 and V is TRBV28; TRBD2 matches at 11 bases. CDR1 is MDHEN and CDR2 is SYDVKM in the germline V gene. The V and J ends lost 4 bases and 4 bases, in that order; junction bases with no gene match: 1. The CDR3 loop spans 14 amino acids. The CDR3 spells CASSSTSGADTQYF. The CDR3 DNA is TGTGCCAGCAGTTCGACTAGCGGGGCAGATACGCAGTATTTT.

The CDR3 spells CAFTTGGNQPQHF. The CDR3 DNA is TGTGCCTTTACGACAGGGGGCAATCAGCCCCAGCATTTT. The V gene is TRBV30, the J gene TRBJ1-5; the match to TRBD1 covers 8 bases. The V gene's germline CDR1 is GTSNPN and CDR2 SVGIG (reference sequence). This CDR3 has 13 residues. V dropped 7 bases and J dropped 2; count of bases not matched to a gene: 4.

The table lists this clone with a count of one. V and J are TRBV5-1 and TRBJ1-1; 7 nucleotides align to TRBD1. The germline CDR1 and CDR2 sequences are SGHRS and YFSETQ. The CDR3 has 17 amino acids. After removal of 0 bases from V and 4 bases from J, the junction contained 12 bases not matched to a gene. CDR3 region: CASSLGQGDVGSTEAFF. The DNA for the CDR3 is TGCGCCAGCAGCTTGGGACAGGGAGATGTGGGTAGCACTGAAGCTTTCTTT.

The chain joins TRBV6-6 to TRBJ2-7; 9 bases align to TRBD2. V shed 3 bases and J 0 bases; nucleotides not matched to a gene: 3. This CDR3 region has 15 residues. Germline loops: CDR1 MNHNY, CDR2 SVGAGI (reference sequence). CDR3: CASSYRTSASYEQYF. CDR3 nucleotides: TGTGCCAGCAGTTATCGGACTAGCGCCTCCTACGAGCAGTACTTC.

In this sample, this clone turned up a few times. DNA of the CDR3: TGCGCCAGCAGCCAACACCTAGTATGGGGGGAAAACCCCCCAGATACGCAGTATTTT. Its protein product is CASSQHLVWGENPPDTQYF. The chain recombines TRBV4-1 with TRBJ2-3; weak D call: TRBD2 (6 bases). Germline CDR1 MGHRA, CDR2 YSYEKL. Trimming cost V 2 bases and J 4 bases, with 25 bases left between them. The CDR3 totals 19 residues.

The chain carries TRBV7-2 and TRBJ2-3; D is perhaps TRBD2 (7 bases). This CDR3 spans 15 amino acids. V was pared by 3 bases and J by 1 base, with 11 bases between. Germline values: CDR1 SGHTA, CDR2 FQGNSA. The CDR3 loop is CASSLGGPGTDTQYF. CDR3 bases: TGTGCCAGCAGCTTGGGGGGGCCTGGCACAGATACGCAGTATTTT.

The chain uses TRBV5-1 and TRBJ2-3; 9 nucleotides align to TRBD2. Germline V gene data show CDR1 as SGHRS and CDR2 as YFSETQ. With V trimmed by 0 bases and J by 0 bases, 2 bases remained unmatched. This CDR3 has 16 residues. The CDR3 DNA reads as TGCGCCAGCAGCTTGGTCCTAGCGGGGAGCACAGATACGCAGTATTTT. This codes for CASSLVLAGSTDTQYF.

The V and J genes are TRBV28 and TRBJ2-5, with D possibly TRBD1 on 5 matching bases. There are 12 residues in the CDR3. The V end lost 6 bases, the J end lost 4 bases, and 9 bases lay between the germline ends. Germline assignment: CDR1 MDHEN and CDR2 SYDVKM. The CDR3 DNA sequence: TGTGCCAGCAGCCGACAGCCAGAGACCCAGTACTTC. Its protein is CASSRQPETQYF.

CDR3 coding DNA: TGTGCCATCACGGGGAGTAGCGGGGCCTACAATGAGCAGTTCTTC. This gives the protein CAITGSSGAYNEQFF. The chain joins TRBV10-3 to TRBJ2-1; TRBD2 matches at 8 bases. The ends lost 7 bases at V and 2 bases at J; junction bases unmatched: 7. In germline, CDR1 is ENHRY, CDR2 SYGVKD. The CDR3 has 15 residues.